A selection of T cell receptor beta chains follows, all from one sample in a study of naive CD8 T cells in extremely preterm neonates. This table comes from immunoSEQ multiplex PCR, and its TCRdb copy is limited to in-frame clones, with some not included. The table lists over 6,500 clones, 98% of them singletons. The sample was naive CD8+ T cells from blood. These receptors all come from a human donor in good health. Each CDR3 is given with its conserved first and last residue. A D gene is named only where the DNA matches it firmly. A row's size may be missing; if present it is once, few, many or a size class.

length,D,V,size,J,DNA,CDR3
14,.,TRBV27,.,TRBJ2-1,TGTGCCAGCAGTTTTCGGGGGAAGAACAATGAGCAGTTCTTC,CASSFRGKNNEQFF
16,.,TRBV4-1,.,TRBJ2-3,TGCGCCACCTCGGGGGCGGGGGCTCCTGGCACAGATACGCAGTATTTT,CATSGAGAPGTDTQYF
21,TRBD2,TRBV30,.,TRBJ2-7,TGTGCCTGGAGTGTTCCGGGCATAGGACTAGCGGGAGGGCCCTCCGGGAACGAGCAGTACTTC,CAWSVPGIGLAGGPSGNEQYF
14,.,TRBV28,.,TRBJ1-2,TGTGCCAGCAGTCTGTCCCCTAGTGACTATGGCTACACCTTC,CASSLSPSDYGYTF
15,.,TRBV7-8,.,TRBJ2-7,TGTGCCAGCAGCTTAGGGGCGGGCTGGGGCTACGAGCAGTACTTC,CASSLGAGWGYEQYF
14,.,TRBV9,.,TRBJ1-2,TGTGCCAGCAGCACCGGGGGGGCCCCTCTTGGCTACACCTTC,CASSTGGAPLGYTF
17,TRBD2,TRBV5-8,once,TRBJ2-1,TGTGCCAGCAGCCGGAAGTTAGGAGCGGGACCCTACAATGAGCAGTTCTTC,CASSRKLGAGPYNEQFF
19,TRBD2,TRBV7-9,.,TRBJ2-1,TGTGCCAGCAGCTTATTGGGGTTCGGACTAGAAAACGGCAACAATGAGCAGTTCTTC,CASSLLGFGLENGNNEQFF
17,TRBD1,TRBV25-1,.,TRBJ2-3,TGTGCCAGCAGTGAATATGTGGACAGGGTCAGCACAGATACGCAGTATTTT,CASSEYVDRVSTDTQYF
17,TRBD2,TRBV4-1,.,TRBJ2-1,TGCGCCAGCAGCCAACTAAGCGGGAGCCACTCCTACAATGAGCAGTTCTTC,CASSQLSGSHSYNEQFF
14,TRBD2,TRBV6-4,.,TRBJ2-7,TGTGCCAGCAGTCCAGCGGGGCAGAACTACGAGCAGTACTTC,CASSPAGQNYEQYF
16,.,TRBV7-8,.,TRBJ1-1,TGTGCCAGCAGCCCTCCGGTCCGGGGGAGGGTTACTGAAGCTTTCTTT,CASSPPVRGRVTEAFF
17,.,TRBV15,.,TRBJ2-2,TGTGCCACCAGCAGAGATCTGGGGGGGGGCGGATCCGGGGAGCTGTTTTTT,CATSRDLGGGGSGELFF
15,.,TRBV19,.,TRBJ1-3,TGTGCCAGTACCCCTGGCGGGCACTCTGGAAACACCATATATTTT,CASTPGGHSGNTIYF
16,.,TRBV21-1,.,TRBJ1-5,TGTGCCAGCCGGGTAGATGGGACAGGGTGCCATCAGCCCCAGCATTTT,CASRVDGTGCHQPQHF
19,TRBD2,TRBV7-2,.,TRBJ2-1,TGTGCCAGCAGCTCCCCCCTTCCGGGACTAGGGACGACCTACAATGAGCAGTTCTTC,CASSSPLPGLGTTYNEQFF
12,.,TRBV7-9,.,TRBJ1-2,TGTGCCAGCAGCTCAGGGCGCTATGGCTACACCTTC,CASSSGRYGYTF
17,.,TRBV19,.,TRBJ1-5,TGTGCCAGTAGTGGGTTATGGGCAGGGGCGGTCGATCAGCCCCAGCATTTT,CASSGLWAGAVDQPQHF